This T cell receptor beta chain stems from a study of cytomegalovirus exposure and HLA in healthy donors. Looked up from germline, CDR1 is SGHAT and CDR2 is FQNNGV. The ends lost 4 bases at V and 4 bases at J; junction bases unmatched: 19. This CDR3 contains 19 residues. This PCR relied on a set of 60 Vbeta primers and 13 Jbeta primers. Sequencing was performed with immunoSEQ multiplex PCR; in TCRdb, only in-frame clones are kept and a portion is missing. Counted here are about 170,000 clones, about 72% occurring once; the ten biggest clones make up more than 1.3%. What was sequenced was PBMCs. This TCR was sampled from a girl aged 5-17 years in good health and CMV-seronegative. The V gene is TRBV11-2, the J gene TRBJ2-3; 8 bases agree with TRBD2. The CDR3 sequence is CASSSGSGRGGRGPDTQYF. DNA for the CDR3: TGTGCCAGCAGCTCCGGGTCGGGACGGGGGGGCCGAGGCCCAGATACGCAGTATTTT.